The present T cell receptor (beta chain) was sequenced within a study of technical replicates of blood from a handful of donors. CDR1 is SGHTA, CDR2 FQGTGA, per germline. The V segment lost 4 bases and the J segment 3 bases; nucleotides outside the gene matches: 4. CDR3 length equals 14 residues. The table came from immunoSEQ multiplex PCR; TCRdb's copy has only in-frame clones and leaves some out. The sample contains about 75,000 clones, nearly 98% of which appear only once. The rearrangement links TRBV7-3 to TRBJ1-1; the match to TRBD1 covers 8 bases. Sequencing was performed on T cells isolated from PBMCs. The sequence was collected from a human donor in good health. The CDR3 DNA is TGTGCCAGCAGCTCAGGGGGCTCGGACACTGAAGCTTTCTTT. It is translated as CASSSGGSDTEAFF.